These T cell receptor beta chains were read from a single sample in a study of metastatic and nonmetastatic thyroid tumors. TCRdb reprocessed the PCR reads using MiXCR. The data hold more than 25,000 clones, with 25% to 30% observed a single time. Material for sequencing was blood. The receptor source for this set is a female donor with papillary thyroid cancer or a benign thyroid nodule (not recorded which). Some clones in this sample may be carry-over from other donors' samples. Each CDR3 is given with its conserved first and last residue. A D gene is named only where the DNA matches it firmly. The size field is filled for only some rows; it gives once, few, many or a size class.

v_gene	abundance	d_gene	j_gene	CDR3nt	CDR3aa
TRBV7-2	many	.	TRBJ1-2	TGTGCCAGCAGCCCGGGGGCCGACTATGGCTACACCTTC	CASSPGADYGYTF
TRBV11-2	.	.	TRBJ1-2	TGTGCCAGCAGCTTAGCGGGCCTACACGGTGGCTACACCTTC	CASSLAGLHGGYTF
TRBV13	once	.	TRBJ1-2	TGTGCCATCAGCCCATCGGGGGGTTATGGCTACACCTTC	CAISPSGGYGYTF
TRBV19	many	.	TRBJ1-1	TGTGCCAGTAGTATATTATGGAGGGGCACTGAAGCTTTCTTT	CASSILWRGTEAFF
TRBV5-4	many	TRBD2	TRBJ2-3	TGTGCCAGCAGCGGACTAGTCCTTGGAACAGATACGCAGTATTTT	CASSGLVLGTDTQYF
TRBV11-2	.	.	TRBJ2-6	TGTGCCAGCAGCCCAACTGAGACTGGGGCCAACGTCCTGACTTTC	CASSPTETGANVLTF
TRBV6-1	.	TRBD1	TRBJ2-1	TGTGCCATCAGGGAAGGGGGCGCCTACAATGAGCATTTCTTC	CAIREGGAYNEHFF
TRBV12-3/TRBV12-4	few	.	TRBJ2-6	TGTGCCAGCAGCAGCCAGGGACCTCGGGGGGCCAACGTTCTTACTTTC	CASSSQGPRGANVLTF
TRBV28	few	.	TRBJ1-1	TGTGCCAGCAGGCTGGCCCCCTCGGTTGAAGCTTTCTTT	CASRLAPSVEAFF
TRBV30	many	.	TRBJ1-5	TGTGCCTACTCACGGACGCAGGGCCGTCAGCCCCAGCATTTT	CAYSRTQGRQPQHF
TRBV28	medium-sized	TRBD2	TRBJ2-7	TGTGCCAGCAGTTTATTCGCTAGCGGGAGAGTCGAGCAGTACTTC	CASSLFASGRVEQYF
TRBV18	many	TRBD1	TRBJ1-6	TGTGCCAGCTCAACGGACAGGCATTCACCCCTCCACTTT	CASSTDRHSPLHF
TRBV19	.	.	TRBJ2-1	TGTGCCAGTAGTATAGCTCTGGGACGAGGTGAGCAGTTCTTC	CASSIALGRGEQFF
TRBV15	many	TRBD1	TRBJ2-3	TGTGCCACAAACAACGACAGGGCTGGAGATACGCAGTATTTT	CATNNDRAGDTQYF
TRBV19	many	.	TRBJ2-4	TGTGCCAGTAGTATTGGGGGATCAAACGGAATTCAGTACTTC	CASSIGGSNGIQYF
TRBV11-2	.	.	TRBJ1-4	TGTGCCAGCAGCACCCGACAGGCCGCTAATGAAAAACTGTTTTTT	CASSTRQAANEKLFF
TRBV2	.	TRBD2	TRBJ2-7	TGTGCCAGCAGCGATCGACTAGCCGGTGAGCAGTACTTC	CASSDRLAGEQYF
TRBV28	medium-sized	TRBD1	TRBJ1-5	TGTGCCAGCAACCCGGACAGGGGGAATAAGCCCCAGCATTTT	CASNPDRGNKPQHF
TRBV2	.	.	TRBJ1-2	TGTGCCAGCAGCTCCGGACGGTCCTATGGCTACACCTTC	CASSSGRSYGYTF
TRBV20-1	many	TRBD1	TRBJ1-1	TGCAGACTTTACCTACAGGGGTCGGCCACTGAAGCTTTCTTT	CRLYLQGSATEAFF
TRBV11-1	few	.	TRBJ2-1	TGTGCCAGCAGCTTAGGGGCCGCGGGGCAGTTCTTC	CASSLGAAGQFF
TRBV7-6	.	.	TRBJ2-2	TGTGCCAGCAGCTTACTAGTGGCCACCGGGGAGCTGTTTTTT	CASSLLVATGELFF
TRBV7-9	many	.	TRBJ1-5	TGTGCCAGCAGCTCCAGTTATGGTTTAGATCAGCCCCAGCATTTT	CASSSSYGLDQPQHF
TRBV11-2	many	.	TRBJ2-1	TGTGCCAGCAGCTCGACAAGCTTCGTGCAGTTCTTC	CASSSTSFVQFF
TRBV24-1	medium-sized	TRBD1	TRBJ1-2	TGTGCCACCAGTGTAGGGACAGATGGCTACACCTTC	CATSVGTDGYTF
TRBV12-5	many	.	TRBJ1-1	TGTGCTAGTGGCCCGAACACTGAAGCTTTCTTT	CASGPNTEAFF
TRBV2	many	.	TRBJ1-5	TGTGCCAGCAGTACCGCGGGGGGGAATCAGCCCCAGCATTTT	CASSTAGGNQPQHF
TRBV4-1	many	TRBD1	TRBJ1-2	TGCGCCAGCAGCCAGGGACAGAACTATGGCTACACCTTC	CASSQGQNYGYTF
TRBV6-9	few	.	TRBJ2-2	TGTGCCGGCAGTTATAAGGGAGGTGGAGGGGAAAACACCGGGGGGCTGTTTTTT	CAGSYKGGGGENTGGLFF
TRBV5-1	once	.	TRBJ2-7	TGCGCCAGCAGCTTGGCCGGGAGTGGGGATTCCTACGAGCAGTACTTC	CASSLAGSGDSYEQYF
TRBV5-1	once	TRBD2	TRBJ2-5	TGCGCCAGCAGCATTACTTTAGCGGGAGCGGGGGATACCCAGTACTTC	CASSITLAGAGDTQYF
TRBV20-1	.	TRBD1	TRBJ1-5	TGCAGTGCTGAATCAAGGACAGGGAACAATCAGCCCCAGCATTTT	CSAESRTGNNQPQHF
TRBV2	many	.	TRBJ1-1	TGTGCCAGCAGTGTTTCAGTGAACACTGAAGCTTTCTTT	CASSVSVNTEAFF
TRBV12-3/TRBV12-4	.	.	TRBJ1-2	TGTGCCAGCAGTTTTCCGACATGGGGTGGGTATTGCTACACCTTC	CASSFPTWGGYCYTF
TRBV15	.	.	TRBJ1-2	TGTGCCACCAGCCCGGTAGGACCAGGCTCTGGCTACACCTTC	CATSPVGPGSGYTF
TRBV14	many	.	TRBJ2-7	TGTGCCAGCAGCCACATGGCGGTAATCCCCGAGCAGTACTTC	CASSHMAVIPEQYF
TRBV20-1	once	.	TRBJ2-1	TGCAGTGCTAGGAAACTAGAGTCCTCCTACAATGAGCAGTTCTTC	CSARKLESSYNEQFF
TRBV6-2/TRBV6-3	medium-sized	.	TRBJ1-6	TGTGCCAGCAGCCTAACAGGGTCCAATTCACCCCTCCACTTT	CASSLTGSNSPLHF
TRBV15	many	.	TRBJ1-3	TGTGCCACCAGCAGAGCATCCGGAAACACCATATATTTT	CATSRASGNTIYF
TRBV4-1	.	.	TRBJ2-7	TGCGCCAGCAGCCAAGTTTCGGGGGATTACTACGAGCAGTACTTC	CASSQVSGDYYEQYF
TRBV20-1	.	.	TRBJ1-2	TGCATTACAGACGGGGGTAACTATGGCTACACCTTC	CITDGGNYGYTF
TRBV12-3/TRBV12-4	few	TRBD2	TRBJ2-7	TGTGCCAGCAAAGCAGCGGGAGGTTCCTACGAGCAGTACTTC	CASKAAGGSYEQYF
TRBV5-1	many	.	TRBJ1-2	TGCGCCAGCAGCTTGGAACAGGCCCGCTATGGCTACACCTTC	CASSLEQARYGYTF
TRBV18	.	.	TRBJ1-3	TGTGCCAGCTCACCCAACTCAGGGGACGTAGGAAACACCATATATTTT	CASSPNSGDVGNTIYF
TRBV20-1	.	TRBD1	TRBJ2-7	TGCAGTGCTAGCCCGACAGGGTTCCGGTACGAGCAGTACTTC	CSASPTGFRYEQYF
TRBV6-1	many	.	TRBJ2-5	TGTGCCAGCAGTTCTTCAGGGTGGGAGACCCAGTACTTC	CASSSSGWETQYF
TRBV7-9	once	.	TRBJ1-3	TGTGCCAGCAGCTTAGTCACAGGGCAAGGAAACACCATATATTTT	CASSLVTGQGNTIYF
TRBV5-4	many	TRBD2	TRBJ2-3	TGTGCCAGCAGCTTGCCAGGGAGGGCCGCGGCAGATACGCAGTATTTT	CASSLPGRAAADTQYF
TRBV19	.	.	TRBJ1-6	TGTGCCAGTGCGACAGAGGGAAATTCACCCCTCCACTTT	CASATEGNSPLHF
TRBV6-1	few	.	TRBJ2-1	TGTGCCAGCAGCTCATCATATCTAGCCAGCTCCTACAATGAGCAGTTCTTC	CASSSSYLASSYNEQFF
TRBV9	.	.	TRBJ2-1	TGTGCCAGCAGCGTAAAACAAACTTTGGGGGACAATGAGCAGTTCTTC	CASSVKQTLGDNEQFF
TRBV28	.	.	TRBJ2-2	TGTGCCAGCAGTTTAGGAAACAGGGTGTGCGGGGAGCTGTTTTTT	CASSLGNRVCGELFF
TRBV6-2/TRBV6-3	.	.	TRBJ2-2	TGTGCCAGCAGTTCCCAAATCGGAGGGGGGAACACCGGGGAGCTGTTTTTT	CASSSQIGGGNTGELFF
TRBV10-3	.	.	TRBJ1-2	TGTGCCATCCTCACCCCGGGGGTGTATGGGTACACCTTC	CAILTPGVYGYTF
TRBV28	few	TRBD1	TRBJ1-1	TGTGCCAGCAGTTTATTGGCAGGGGGCACTGAAGCTTTCTTT	CASSLLAGGTEAFF
TRBV2	few	.	TRBJ2-1	TGTGCCAGCAGCTCATGGTTGGATGAGCAGTTCTTC	CASSSWLDEQFF
TRBV15	.	.	TRBJ2-7	TGTGCCACCAGCAGAGGACAACAGGGCTCCTACGAGCAGTACTTC	CATSRGQQGSYEQYF
TRBV5-8	many	.	TRBJ1-1	TGTGCCAGCAGCCGGGGGCTGATTATGAACACTGAAGCTTTCTTT	CASSRGLIMNTEAFF
TRBV19	many	.	TRBJ2-3	TGTGTCATAGAAGGGTCCGGGGGCGAGCCAGATACGCAGTATTTT	CVIEGSGGEPDTQYF
TRBV4-1	.	TRBD1	TRBJ2-6	TGCGCCAGCAGCCGGACAGGGGAATTTATGTCTGGGGCCAACGTCCTGACTTTC	CASSRTGEFMSGANVLTF